A selection of T cell receptor beta chains follows, all from one sample in a study of somatic mutations in cytotoxic T cells in rheumatoid arthritis. Some clones are missing from TCRdb's copy, which holds only in-frame ones; the method was immunoSEQ multiplex PCR. The table records about 26,000 clones, 82% of them present only once. Material: CD8+ T cells sorted from blood. Receptors originate from a man aged 45-65 years in good health. Both conserved end residues are trimmed from each CDR3.

j_call: TRBJ1-2
v_call: TRBV5-1
cdr3_aa: ASRQGEYGYT

j_call: TRBJ2-7
v_call: TRBV5-6
cdr3_aa: ASSAHPGDYEQY

j_call: TRBJ1-5
v_call: TRBV6-5
cdr3_aa: ASKRGAGNQPQH

j_call: TRBJ1-2
v_call: TRBV7-9
cdr3_aa: ASSLLAGGDYGYT

j_call: TRBJ2-1
v_call: TRBV7-9
cdr3_aa: ASSPVDRRVNEQF

j_call: TRBJ1-3
v_call: TRBV4-1
cdr3_aa: ASSQVNSVGTGGPGNTIY

j_call: TRBJ2-7
v_call: TRBV6-5
cdr3_aa: ASSYSTSAWYEQY

j_call: TRBJ1-3
v_call: TRBV4-1
cdr3_aa: ASSQAGKAGNTIY

j_call: TRBJ2-7
v_call: TRBV6-6
cdr3_aa: ASSLRGPYEQY

j_call: TRBJ1-5
v_call: TRBV13
cdr3_aa: ASSSGATGNQPQH

j_call: TRBJ1-2
v_call: TRBV7-9
cdr3_aa: ASSPDSSGLYGYT

j_call: TRBJ2-1
v_call: TRBV28
cdr3_aa: ASSLRDIIYNEQF